This T cell receptor (beta chain) originates from a study of blood T cell repertoires in COVID-19. Study details: COVID-19 samples, acute and convalescent, were from the United States, Italy and Spain. T cells, B-cell-depleted T cells, or PBMCs supplied cDNA or gDNA.

TCRdb's table, derived via immunoSEQ multiplex PCR, lists solely in-frame clones and lacks some. This repertoire shows about 100,000 clones, around 90% found once; its top ten account for 1% to 1.5%. The sequenced material came from peripheral blood. The TCR originated in a woman aged 25 to 39 with acute or convalescent COVID-19.

The CDR3 loop reads CAAIWLTGELFF. The CDR3 bases are TGTGCTGCGATCTGGTTAACCGGGGAGCTGTTTTTT. The chain combines TRBV2 with TRBJ2-2; D uncertain. Germline CDR1 and CDR2: SNHLY and FYNNEI. This CDR3 is 12 amino acids long.